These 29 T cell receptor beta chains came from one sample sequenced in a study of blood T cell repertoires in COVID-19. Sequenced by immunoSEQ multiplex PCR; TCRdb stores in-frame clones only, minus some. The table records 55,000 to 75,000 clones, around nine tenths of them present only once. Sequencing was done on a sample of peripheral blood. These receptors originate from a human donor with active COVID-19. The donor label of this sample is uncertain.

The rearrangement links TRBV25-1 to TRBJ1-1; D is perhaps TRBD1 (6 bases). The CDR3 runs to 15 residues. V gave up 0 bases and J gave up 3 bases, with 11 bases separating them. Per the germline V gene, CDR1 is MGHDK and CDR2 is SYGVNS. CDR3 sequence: CASSEYTGSYTEAFF. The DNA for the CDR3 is TGTGCCAGCAGTGAATATACAGGGAGTTACACTGAAGCTTTCTTT.

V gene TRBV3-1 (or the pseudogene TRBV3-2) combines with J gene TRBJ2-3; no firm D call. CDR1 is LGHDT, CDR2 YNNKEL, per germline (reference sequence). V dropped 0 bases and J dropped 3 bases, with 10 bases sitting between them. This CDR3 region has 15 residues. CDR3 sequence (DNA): TGTGCCAGCAGCCAAGATTTAACAGCTACAGATACGCAGTATTTT. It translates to CASSQDLTATDTQYF.

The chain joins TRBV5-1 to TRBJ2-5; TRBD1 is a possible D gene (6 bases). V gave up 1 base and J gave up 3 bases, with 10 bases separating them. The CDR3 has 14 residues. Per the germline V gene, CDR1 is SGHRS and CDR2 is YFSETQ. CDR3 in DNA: TGCGCCAGCAGCTTGAGGCCAGGGGAAGAGACCCAGTACTTC. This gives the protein CASSLRPGEETQYF.

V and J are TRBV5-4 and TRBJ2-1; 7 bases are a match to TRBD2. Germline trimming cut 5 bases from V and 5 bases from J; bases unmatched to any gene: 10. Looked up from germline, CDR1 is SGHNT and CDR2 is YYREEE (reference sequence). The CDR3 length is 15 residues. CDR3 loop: CASRRSGGRHNEQFF. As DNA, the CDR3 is TGTGCCAGCAGGCGGTCTGGCGGGAGACACAATGAGCAGTTCTTC.

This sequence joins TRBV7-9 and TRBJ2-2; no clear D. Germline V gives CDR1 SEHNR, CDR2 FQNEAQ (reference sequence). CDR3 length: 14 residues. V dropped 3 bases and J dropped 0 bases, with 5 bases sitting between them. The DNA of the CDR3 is TGTGCCAGCAGCTTCTTTCCGAACACCGGGGAGCTGTTTTTT. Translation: CASSFFPNTGELFF.

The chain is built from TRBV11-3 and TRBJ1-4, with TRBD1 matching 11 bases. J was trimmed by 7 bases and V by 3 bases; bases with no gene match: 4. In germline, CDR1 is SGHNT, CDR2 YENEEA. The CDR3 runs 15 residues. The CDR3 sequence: CASSFSGQGGEKLFF. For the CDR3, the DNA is TGTGCCAGCAGCTTCTCGGGACAGGGGGGTGAAAAACTGTTTTTT.

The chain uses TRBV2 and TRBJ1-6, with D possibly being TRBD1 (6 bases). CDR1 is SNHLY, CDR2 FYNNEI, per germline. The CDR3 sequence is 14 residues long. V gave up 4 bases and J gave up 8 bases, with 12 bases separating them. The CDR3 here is CASSAQGFDSPLHF. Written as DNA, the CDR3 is TGTGCCAGCAGTGCACAGGGATTTGATTCACCCCTCCACTTT.

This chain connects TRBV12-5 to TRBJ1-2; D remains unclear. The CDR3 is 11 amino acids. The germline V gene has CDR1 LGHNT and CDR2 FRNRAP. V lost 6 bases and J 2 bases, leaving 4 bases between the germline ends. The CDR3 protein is CASGSNYGYTF. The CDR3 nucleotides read TGTGCTAGTGGATCAAACTATGGCTACACCTTC.

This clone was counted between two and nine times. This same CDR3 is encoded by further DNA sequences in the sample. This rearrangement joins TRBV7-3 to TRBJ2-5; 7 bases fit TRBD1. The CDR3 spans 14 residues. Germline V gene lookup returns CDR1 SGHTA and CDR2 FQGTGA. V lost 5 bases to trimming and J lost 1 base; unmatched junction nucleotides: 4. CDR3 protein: CASSPTGLQETQYF. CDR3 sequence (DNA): TGTGCCAGCAGCCCGACAGGGCTCCAAGAGACCCAGTACTTC.

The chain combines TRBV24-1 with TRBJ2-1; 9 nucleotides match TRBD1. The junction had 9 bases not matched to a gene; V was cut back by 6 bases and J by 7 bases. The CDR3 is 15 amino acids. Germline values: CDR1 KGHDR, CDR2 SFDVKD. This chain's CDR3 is CATSNSGQGNNEQFF. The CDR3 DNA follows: TGTGCCACCAGTAATTCGGGACAGGGTAATAATGAGCAGTTCTTC.

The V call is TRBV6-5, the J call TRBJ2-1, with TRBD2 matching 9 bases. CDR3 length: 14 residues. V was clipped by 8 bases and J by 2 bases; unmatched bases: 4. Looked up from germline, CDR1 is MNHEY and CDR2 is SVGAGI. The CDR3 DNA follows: TGTGCCAGCGGGCTAGCGGGAACCTACAATGAGCAGTTCTTC. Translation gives CASGLAGTYNEQFF.

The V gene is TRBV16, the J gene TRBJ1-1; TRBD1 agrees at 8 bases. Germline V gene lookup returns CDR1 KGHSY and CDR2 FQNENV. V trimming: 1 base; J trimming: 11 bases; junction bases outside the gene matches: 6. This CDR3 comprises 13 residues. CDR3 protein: CASSQWTGRRAFF. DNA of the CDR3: TGTGCCAGCAGCCAATGGACAGGGCGTAGGGCTTTCTTT.

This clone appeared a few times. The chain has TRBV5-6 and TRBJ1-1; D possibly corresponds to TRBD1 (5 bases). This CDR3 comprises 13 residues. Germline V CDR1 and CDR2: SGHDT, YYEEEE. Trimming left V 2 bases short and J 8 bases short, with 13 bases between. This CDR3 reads CASSLSGRAEAFF. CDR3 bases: TGTGCCAGCAGCTTATCCGGCAGGGCAGAAGCTTTCTTT.

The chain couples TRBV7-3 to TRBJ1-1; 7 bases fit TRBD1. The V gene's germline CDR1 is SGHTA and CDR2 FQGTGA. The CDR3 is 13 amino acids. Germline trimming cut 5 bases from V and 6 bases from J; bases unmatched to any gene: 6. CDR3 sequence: CASSPGTVAEAFF. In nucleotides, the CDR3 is TGTGCCAGCAGCCCTGGGACAGTGGCTGAAGCTTTCTTT.

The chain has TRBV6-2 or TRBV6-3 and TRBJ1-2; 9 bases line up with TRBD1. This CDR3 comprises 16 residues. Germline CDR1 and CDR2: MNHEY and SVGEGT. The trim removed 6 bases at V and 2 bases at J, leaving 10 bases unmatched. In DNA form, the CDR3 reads TGTGCCAGCAGCCCAAGGGGACAGGGTATCAACTATGGCTACACCTTC. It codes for CASSPRGQGINYGYTF.

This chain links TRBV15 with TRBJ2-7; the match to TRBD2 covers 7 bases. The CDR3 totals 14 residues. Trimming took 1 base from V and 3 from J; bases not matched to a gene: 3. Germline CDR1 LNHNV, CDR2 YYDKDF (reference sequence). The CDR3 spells CATSRGRGNYEQYF. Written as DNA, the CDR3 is TGTGCCACCAGCAGAGGGCGGGGGAACTACGAGCAGTACTTC.

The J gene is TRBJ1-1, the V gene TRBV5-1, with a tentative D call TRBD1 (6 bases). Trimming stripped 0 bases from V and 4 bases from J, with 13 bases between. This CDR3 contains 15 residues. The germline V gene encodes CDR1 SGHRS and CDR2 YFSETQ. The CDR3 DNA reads TGCGCCAGCAGCTTGGAGGCGGGGGGCGGCACTGAAGCTTTCTTT. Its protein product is CASSLEAGGGTEAFF.

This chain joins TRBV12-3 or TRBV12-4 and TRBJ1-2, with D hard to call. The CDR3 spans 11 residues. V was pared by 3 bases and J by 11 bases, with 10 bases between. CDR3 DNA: TGTGCCAGCAGTTTGGGCTCTCTATACACCTTC. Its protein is CASSLGSLYTF.

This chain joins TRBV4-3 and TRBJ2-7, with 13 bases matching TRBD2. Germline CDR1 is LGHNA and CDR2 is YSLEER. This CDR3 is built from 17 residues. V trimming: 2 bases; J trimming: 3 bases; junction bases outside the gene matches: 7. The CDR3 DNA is TGCGCCAGCAGCCAATCCCCGGGACTAGCGGGGAACTACGAGCAGTACTTC. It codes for CASSQSPGLAGNYEQYF.

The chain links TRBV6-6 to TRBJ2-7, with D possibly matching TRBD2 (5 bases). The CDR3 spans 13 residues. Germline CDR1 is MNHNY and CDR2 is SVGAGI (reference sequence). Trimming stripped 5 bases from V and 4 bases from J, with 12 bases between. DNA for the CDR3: TGTGCCAGCAGTGCGCGAGAGGGATACGAGCAGTACTTC. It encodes CASSAREGYEQYF.

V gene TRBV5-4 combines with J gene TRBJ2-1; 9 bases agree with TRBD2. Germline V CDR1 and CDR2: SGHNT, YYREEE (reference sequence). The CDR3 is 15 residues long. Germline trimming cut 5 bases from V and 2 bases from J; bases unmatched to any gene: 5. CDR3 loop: CASRESGGTYNEQFF. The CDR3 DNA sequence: TGTGCCAGCAGGGAGAGCGGGGGGACCTACAATGAGCAGTTCTTC.

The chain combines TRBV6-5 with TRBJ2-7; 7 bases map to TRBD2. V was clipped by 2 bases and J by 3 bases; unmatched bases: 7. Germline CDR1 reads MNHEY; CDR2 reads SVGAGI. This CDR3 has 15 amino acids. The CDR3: CASSYDASGYYEQYF. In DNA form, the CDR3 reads TGTGCCAGCAGTTACGATGCTAGCGGCTACTACGAGCAGTACTTC.

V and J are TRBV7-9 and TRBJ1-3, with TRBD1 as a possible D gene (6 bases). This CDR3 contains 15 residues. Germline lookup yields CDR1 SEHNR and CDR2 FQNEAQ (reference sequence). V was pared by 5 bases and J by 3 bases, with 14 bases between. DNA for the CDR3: TGTGCCAGCAGCCTGGGGGGGGCTAATGGAAACACCATATATTTT. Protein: CASSLGGANGNTIYF. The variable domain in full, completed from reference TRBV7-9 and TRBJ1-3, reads DTGVSQNPRHKITKRGQNVTFRCDPISEHNRLYWYRQTLGQGPEFLTYFQNEAQLEKSRLLSDRFSAERPKGSFSTLEIQRTEQGDSAMYLCASSLGGANGNTIYFGEGSWLTVV.

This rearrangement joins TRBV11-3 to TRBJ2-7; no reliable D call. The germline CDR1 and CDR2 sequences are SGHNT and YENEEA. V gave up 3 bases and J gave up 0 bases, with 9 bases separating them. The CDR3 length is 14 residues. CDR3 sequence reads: CASSFQWLSYEQYF. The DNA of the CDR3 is TGTGCCAGCAGCTTTCAATGGCTCTCCTACGAGCAGTACTTC.

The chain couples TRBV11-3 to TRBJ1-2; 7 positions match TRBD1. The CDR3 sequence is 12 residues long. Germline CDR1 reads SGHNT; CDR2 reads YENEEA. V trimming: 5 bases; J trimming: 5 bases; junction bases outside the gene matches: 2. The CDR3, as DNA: TGTGCCAGCAGCATGGGACAGTATGGCTACACCTTC. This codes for CASSMGQYGYTF.

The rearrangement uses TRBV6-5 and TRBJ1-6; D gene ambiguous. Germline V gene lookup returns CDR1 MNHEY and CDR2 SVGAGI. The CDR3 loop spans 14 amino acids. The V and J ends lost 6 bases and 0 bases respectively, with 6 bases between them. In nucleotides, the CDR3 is TGTGCCAGCAGCGTCAGCTCCTATAATTCACCCCTCCACTTT. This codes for CASSVSSYNSPLHF.

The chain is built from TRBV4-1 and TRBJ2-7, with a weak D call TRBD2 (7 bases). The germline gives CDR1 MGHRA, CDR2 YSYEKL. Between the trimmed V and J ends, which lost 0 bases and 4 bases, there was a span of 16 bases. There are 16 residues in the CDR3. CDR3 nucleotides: TGCGCCAGCAGCCAAGATCCACGGGGGGCTGCTTACGAGCAGTACTTC. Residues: CASSQDPRGAAYEQYF.

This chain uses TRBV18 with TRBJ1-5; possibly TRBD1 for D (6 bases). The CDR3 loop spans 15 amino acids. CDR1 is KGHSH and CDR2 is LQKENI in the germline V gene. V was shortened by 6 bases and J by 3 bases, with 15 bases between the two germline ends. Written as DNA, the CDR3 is TGTGCCAGCTCCCCCGGGGGGGCGAACAATCAGCCCCAGCATTTT. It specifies CASSPGGANNQPQHF.

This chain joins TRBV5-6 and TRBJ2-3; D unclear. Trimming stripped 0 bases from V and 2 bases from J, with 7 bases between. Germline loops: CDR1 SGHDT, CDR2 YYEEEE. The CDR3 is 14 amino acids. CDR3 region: CASSLGAHTDTQYF. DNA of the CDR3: TGTGCCAGCAGCTTGGGAGCGCACACAGATACGCAGTATTTT.